This T cell receptor (beta chain) originates from a study of blood T cell repertoires in COVID-19. Overall study: COVID-19 samples collected from the United States, Italy and Spain covered acute and convalescent phases. PBMCs, B-cell-depleted T cells, or T cells were the source of the cDNA or gDNA that made up the material.

The authors' processing: Counts of nucleated cells, estimated from reference gene primer amplification, were obtained. Only in-frame clones appear in the TCRdb table, and some are missing; sequencing was by immunoSEQ multiplex PCR. Clone size and V and J calls were adopted from that table, with D and trimming inferred from the DNA. In the table there are roughly 32,000 clones, about nine tenths of which are singletons. With V trimmed by 4 bases and J by 5 bases, 3 bases remained unmatched. Germline-derived CDR1 and CDR2 are MGHRA and YSYEKL. The CDR3 totals 13 residues. The source material was peripheral blood. The source is a man between 50 and 59 years old with active or convalescent COVID-19. The chain links TRBV4-1 to TRBJ2-7; TRBD1 aligns across 9 bases. CDR3 sequence (DNA): TGCGCCAGCAGCCCGAGGACAGGGGACGAGCAGTACTTC. It is translated as CASSPRTGDEQYF.